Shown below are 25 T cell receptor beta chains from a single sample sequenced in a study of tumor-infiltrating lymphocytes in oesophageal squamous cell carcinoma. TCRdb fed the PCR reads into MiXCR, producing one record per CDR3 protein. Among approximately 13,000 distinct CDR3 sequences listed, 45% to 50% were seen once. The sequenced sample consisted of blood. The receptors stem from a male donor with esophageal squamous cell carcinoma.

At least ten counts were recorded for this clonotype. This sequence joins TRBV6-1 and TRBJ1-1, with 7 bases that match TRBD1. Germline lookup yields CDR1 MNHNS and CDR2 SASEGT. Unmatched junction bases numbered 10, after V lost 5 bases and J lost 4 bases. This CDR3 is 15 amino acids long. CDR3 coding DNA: TGTGCCAGCAGTTCCTTACAACAGGGGACCACTGAAGCTTTCTTT. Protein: CASSSLQQGTTEAFF.

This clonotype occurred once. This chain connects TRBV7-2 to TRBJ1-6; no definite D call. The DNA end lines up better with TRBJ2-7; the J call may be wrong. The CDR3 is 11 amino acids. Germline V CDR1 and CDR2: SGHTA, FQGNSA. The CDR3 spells CASSLTSEQYF. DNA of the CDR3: TGTGCCAGCAGCCTCACTTCCGAGCAGTACTTC.

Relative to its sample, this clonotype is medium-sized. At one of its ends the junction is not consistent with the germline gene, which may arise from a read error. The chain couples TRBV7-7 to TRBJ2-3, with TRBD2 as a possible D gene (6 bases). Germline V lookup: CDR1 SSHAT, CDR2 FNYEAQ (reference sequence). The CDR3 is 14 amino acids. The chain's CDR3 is CASSFGGNTDTQYF. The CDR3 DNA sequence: TGTGCTAGCAGCTTTGGAGGGAACACAGATACGCAGTATTTT.

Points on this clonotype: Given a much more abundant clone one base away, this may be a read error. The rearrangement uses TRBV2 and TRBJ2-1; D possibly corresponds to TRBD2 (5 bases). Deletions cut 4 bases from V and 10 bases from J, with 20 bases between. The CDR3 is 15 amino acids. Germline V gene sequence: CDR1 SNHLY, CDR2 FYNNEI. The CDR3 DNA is TGTGCCAGCAGTGGTGCGGGTTTAACCTCCTACGAGCAGTTCTTC. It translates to CASSGAGLTSYEQFF.

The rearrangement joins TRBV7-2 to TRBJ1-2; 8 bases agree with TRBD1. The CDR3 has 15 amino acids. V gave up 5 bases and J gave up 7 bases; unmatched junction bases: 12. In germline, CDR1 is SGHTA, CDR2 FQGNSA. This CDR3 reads CASSPYLTGGGGYTF. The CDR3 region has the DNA TGTGCCAGCAGCCCTTACCTAACAGGGGGAGGTGGCTACACCTTC.

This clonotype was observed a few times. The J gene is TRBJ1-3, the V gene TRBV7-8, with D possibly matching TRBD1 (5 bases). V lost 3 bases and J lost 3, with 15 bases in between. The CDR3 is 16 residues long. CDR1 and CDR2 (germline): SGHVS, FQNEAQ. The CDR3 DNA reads TGTGCCAGCAGCTTCGAGTGGGGGACTGGTGGAAACACCATATATTTT. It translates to CASSFEWGTGGNTIYF.

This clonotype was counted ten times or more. The CDR3 DNA reads TGTGCCAGCAGTTTATGGGGGGGCGACGAAAAACTGTTTTTT. Translation: CASSLWGGDEKLFF. This chain joins TRBV28 and TRBJ1-4; tentatively, D is TRBD1 (6 bases). Germline-derived CDR1 and CDR2 are MDHEN and SYDVKM. The CDR3 length is 14 residues. The ends were cut back, 0 bases at V and 8 bases at J, with 10 bases in the middle.

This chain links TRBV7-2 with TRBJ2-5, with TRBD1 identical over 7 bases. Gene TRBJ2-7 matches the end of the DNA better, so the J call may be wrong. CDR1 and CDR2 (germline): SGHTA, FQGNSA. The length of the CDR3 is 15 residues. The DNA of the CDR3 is TGTGCCAGCAGCCCAAGACAGGGTCCCTCCTACGAGCAGTACTTC. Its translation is CASSPRQGPSYEQYF.

CDR3 bases: TGTGCCAGCAGCTTAGCACCCCGTTCCGGGGGCCAGTACTTC. This codes for CASSLAPRSGGQYF. The gene calls are TRBV7-2 and TRBJ2-5; TRBD2 might be the D (6 bases). CDR3 size: 14 residues. The V end was cut by 0 bases, the J end by 10 bases, with 15 bases between. Germline V gene sequence: CDR1 SGHTA, CDR2 FQGNSA.

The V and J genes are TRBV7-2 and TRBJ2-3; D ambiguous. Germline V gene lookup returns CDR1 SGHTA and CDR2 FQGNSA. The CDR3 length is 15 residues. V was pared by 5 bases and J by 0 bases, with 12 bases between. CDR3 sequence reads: CASSRAATSTDTQYF. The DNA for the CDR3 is TGTGCCAGCAGCAGGGCGGCTACTAGCACAGATACGCAGTATTTT. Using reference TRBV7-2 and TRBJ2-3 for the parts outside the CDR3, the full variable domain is GAGVSQSPSNKVTEKGKDVELRCDPISGHTALYWYRQSLGQGLEFLIYFQGNSAPDKSGLPSDRFSAERTGGSVSTLTIQRTQQEDSAVYLCASSRAATSTDTQYFGPGTRLTVL.

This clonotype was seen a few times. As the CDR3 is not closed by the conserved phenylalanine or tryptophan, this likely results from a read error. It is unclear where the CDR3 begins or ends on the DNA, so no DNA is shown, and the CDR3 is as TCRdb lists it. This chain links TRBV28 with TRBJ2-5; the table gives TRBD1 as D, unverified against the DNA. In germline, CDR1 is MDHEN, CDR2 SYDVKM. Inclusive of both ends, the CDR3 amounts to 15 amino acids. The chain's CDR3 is CASRTGTLYGYTFGS.

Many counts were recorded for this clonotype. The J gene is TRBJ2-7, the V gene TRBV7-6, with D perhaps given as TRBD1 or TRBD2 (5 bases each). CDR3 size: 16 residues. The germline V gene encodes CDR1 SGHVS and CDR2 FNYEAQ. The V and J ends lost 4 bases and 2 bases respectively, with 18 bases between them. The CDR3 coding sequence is TGTGCCAGCAGCTCGGGGTCGGGGCAGGGCCCCTACGAGCAGTACTTC. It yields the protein CASSSGSGQGPYEQYF.

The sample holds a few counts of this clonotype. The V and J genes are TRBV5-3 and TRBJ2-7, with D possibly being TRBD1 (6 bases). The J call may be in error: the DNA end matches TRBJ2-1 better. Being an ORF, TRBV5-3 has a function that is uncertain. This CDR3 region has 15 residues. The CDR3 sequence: CASSSPDRNLHEQFF. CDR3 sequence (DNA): TGTGCCAGCAGCAGCCCGGACAGAAACCTACATGAGCAGTTCTTC.

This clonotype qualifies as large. The CDR3 loop reads CASSFGYQETQYF. Written as DNA, the CDR3 is TGTGCCAGCAGCTTCGGGTACCAAGAGACCCAGTACTTC. The V gene is TRBV7-6, the J gene TRBJ2-5; D unclear. Looked up from germline, CDR1 is SGHVS and CDR2 is FNYEAQ. V dropped 3 bases and J dropped 0 bases, with 5 bases sitting between them. CDR3 size: 13 residues.

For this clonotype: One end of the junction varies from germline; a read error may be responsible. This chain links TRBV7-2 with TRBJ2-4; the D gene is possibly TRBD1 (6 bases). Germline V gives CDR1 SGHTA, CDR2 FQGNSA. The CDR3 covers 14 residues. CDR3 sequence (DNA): TGTGCCAGCAGCTCGGACAGTTATAATTCACCCCTCCACTTC. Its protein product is CASSSDSYNSPLHF.

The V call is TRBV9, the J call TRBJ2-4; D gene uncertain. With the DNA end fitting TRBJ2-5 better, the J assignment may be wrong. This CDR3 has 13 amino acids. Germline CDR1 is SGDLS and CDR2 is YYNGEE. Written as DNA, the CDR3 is TGTGCCAGCAGCGAACTGAACGGGGAGACCCAGTACTTC. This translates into CASSELNGETQYF.

Written as DNA, the CDR3 is TGTGCCAGCAGCTTAGGGTCGGCTAACTATGGCTACACCTTC. Translation gives CASSLGSANYGYTF. The gene calls are TRBV7-4 and TRBJ1-2; no definite D call. The germline gives CDR1 SGHVT, CDR2 SQSDAQ. Trimming pared 1 base from V and 0 bases from J, leaving 6 bases between. The length of the CDR3 is 14 residues. Using reference TRBV7-4 and TRBJ1-2 for the parts outside the CDR3, the full variable domain is GAGVSQSPRYKVAKRGRDVALRCDSISGHVTLYWYRQTLGQGSEVLTYSQSDAQRDKSGRPSGRFSAERPERSVSTLKIQRTEQGDSAVYLCASSLGSANYGYTFGSGTRLTVV.

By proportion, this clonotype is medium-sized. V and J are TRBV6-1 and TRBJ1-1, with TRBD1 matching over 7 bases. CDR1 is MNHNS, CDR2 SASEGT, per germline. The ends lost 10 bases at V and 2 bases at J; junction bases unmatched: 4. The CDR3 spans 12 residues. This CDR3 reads CATQGDNTEAFF. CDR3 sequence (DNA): TGTGCCACCCAGGGGGACAACACTGAAGCTTTCTTT.

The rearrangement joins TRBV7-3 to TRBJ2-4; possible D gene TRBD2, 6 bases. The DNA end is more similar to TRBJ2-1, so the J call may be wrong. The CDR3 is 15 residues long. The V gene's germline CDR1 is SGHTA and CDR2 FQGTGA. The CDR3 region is CASSLSGTTYNEQFF. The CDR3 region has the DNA TGTGCCAGCAGCTTAAGCGGGACGACCTACAATGAGCAGTTCTTC.

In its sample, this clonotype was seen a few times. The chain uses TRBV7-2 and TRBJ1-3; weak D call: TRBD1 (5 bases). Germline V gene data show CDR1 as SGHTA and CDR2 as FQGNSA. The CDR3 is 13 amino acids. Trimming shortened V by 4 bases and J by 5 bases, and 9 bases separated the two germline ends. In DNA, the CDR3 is TGTGCCAGCAGCTCGGGACGGAGAAACACCATATATTTT. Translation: CASSSGRRNTIYF.

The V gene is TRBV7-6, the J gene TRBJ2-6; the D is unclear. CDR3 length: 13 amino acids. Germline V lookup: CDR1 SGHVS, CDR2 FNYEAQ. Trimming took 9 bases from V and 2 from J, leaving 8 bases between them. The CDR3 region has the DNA TGTGCCAGTCCTTTGACTGGGGCCAACGTCCTGACTTTC. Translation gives CASPLTGANVLTF.

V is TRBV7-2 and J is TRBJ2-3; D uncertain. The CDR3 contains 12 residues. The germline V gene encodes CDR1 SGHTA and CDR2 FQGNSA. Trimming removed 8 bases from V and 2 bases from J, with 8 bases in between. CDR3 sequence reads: CASGTNTDTQYF. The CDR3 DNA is TGTGCCAGCGGAACAAACACAGATACGCAGTATTTT.

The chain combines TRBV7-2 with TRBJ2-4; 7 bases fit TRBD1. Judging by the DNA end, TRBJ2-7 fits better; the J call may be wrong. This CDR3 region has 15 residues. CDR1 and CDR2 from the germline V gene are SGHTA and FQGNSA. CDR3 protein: CASSPTDRRWDEQYF. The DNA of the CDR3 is TGTGCCAGCAGCCCGACGGACAGGAGGTGGGACGAGCAGTACTTC.

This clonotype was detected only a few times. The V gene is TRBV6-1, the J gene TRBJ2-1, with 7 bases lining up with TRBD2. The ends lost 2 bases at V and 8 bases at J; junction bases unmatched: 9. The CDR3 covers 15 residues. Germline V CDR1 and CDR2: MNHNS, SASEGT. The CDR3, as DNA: TGTGCCAGCAGTGAAAGCCCCAGCGGGACGGATGAGCAGTTCTTC. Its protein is CASSESPSGTDEQFF.

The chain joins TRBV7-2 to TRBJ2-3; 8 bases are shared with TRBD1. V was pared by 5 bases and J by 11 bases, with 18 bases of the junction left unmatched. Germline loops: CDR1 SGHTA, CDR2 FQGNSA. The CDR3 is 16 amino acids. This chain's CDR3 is CASSRPTDRVVYEQYF. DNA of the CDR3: TGTGCCAGCAGCCGCCCAACGGACAGGGTTGTGTACGAGCAGTATTTT.